This TCR beta chain came from a study of cytomegalovirus exposure and HLA in healthy donors. Overall study: Early released data had tens of millions of unique TCRs, all coming from HLA-typed donors.

Study conclusions and caveats: Excluded were some V segments that proved indistinguishable, including TRBV6-2 and TRBV6-3. Most of the TCR beta V segments (in an earlier analysis) were productive either about 87% or about 30% of the time. There were fewer than 200 TCR beta chains listed as cytomegalovirus-associated.

The CDR3 covers 15 residues. Trimming took off 2 bases at V and 5 bases at J, with 15 bases between the two ends. Per germline, CDR1 MNHNS and CDR2 SASEGT. 13 Jbeta primers and 60 Vbeta primers were used for the PCR. Data came from immunoSEQ multiplex PCR; TCRdb stores just in-frame clones and leaves some out. Altogether approximately 100,000 clones are present, over 55% being singletons, with the ten largest covering over 2.5%. Notes on this clone: Its antigen is undetermined.

This chain connects TRBV6-1 to TRBJ2-5; a possible D gene is TRBD2 (5 bases). The specimen sequenced was PBMCs. The TCR comes from a female donor in good health and CMV-seronegative. CDR3 loop: CASSEFEGRDETQYF. The DNA of the CDR3 is TGTGCCAGCAGTGAATTTGAGGGAAGAGATGAGACCCAGTACTTC.